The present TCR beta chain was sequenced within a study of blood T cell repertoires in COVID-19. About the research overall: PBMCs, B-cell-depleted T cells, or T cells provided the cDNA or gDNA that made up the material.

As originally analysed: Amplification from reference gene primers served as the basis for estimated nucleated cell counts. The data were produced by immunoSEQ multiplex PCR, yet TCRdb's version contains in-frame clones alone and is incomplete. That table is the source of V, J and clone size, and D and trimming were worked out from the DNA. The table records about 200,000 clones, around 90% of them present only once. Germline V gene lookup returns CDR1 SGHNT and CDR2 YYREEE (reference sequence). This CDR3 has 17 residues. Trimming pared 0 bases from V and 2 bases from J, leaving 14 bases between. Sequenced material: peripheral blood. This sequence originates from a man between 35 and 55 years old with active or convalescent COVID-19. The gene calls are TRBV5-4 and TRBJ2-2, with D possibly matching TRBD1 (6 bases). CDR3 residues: CASSLGGQIINTGELFF. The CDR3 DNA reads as TGTGCCAGCAGCTTGGGCGGACAGATCATTAACACCGGGGAGCTGTTTTTT.